This TCR beta chain was observed in a study of T cell repertoires in cytomegalovirus infection. Looking at the study overall: From public TCR beta signatures came an indication of both CMV infection and matching HLA type.

Notes on this clonotype: Its antigen remains unknown.

Study-level results: Carriers of CMV and the relevant HLA type were discriminated by public TCR beta frequency.

One entry per CDR3 protein results from TCRdb running MiXCR on the reads. The sample includes roughly 230,000 distinct CDR3 sequences, over 15% seen only once; the top ten take approximately 51%. The CDR3 loop spans 16 amino acids. Trimming removed 7 bases from V and 7 bases from J, with 25 bases in between. Source material: CD8+ T cells from PBMCs. The genes are TRBV12-3 or TRBV12-4 and TRBJ1-2; possible D gene TRBD1, 6 bases. The clonotype was recovered from a human donor in good health (CMV status not recorded). Some clones in this sample may be carry-over from other donors' samples. The CDR3 coding sequence is TGTGCCAGCACGGGACAAGGGACCTGGGTCCCTCGTGGCTACACCTTC. Translated, it gives CASTGQGTWVPRGYTF.